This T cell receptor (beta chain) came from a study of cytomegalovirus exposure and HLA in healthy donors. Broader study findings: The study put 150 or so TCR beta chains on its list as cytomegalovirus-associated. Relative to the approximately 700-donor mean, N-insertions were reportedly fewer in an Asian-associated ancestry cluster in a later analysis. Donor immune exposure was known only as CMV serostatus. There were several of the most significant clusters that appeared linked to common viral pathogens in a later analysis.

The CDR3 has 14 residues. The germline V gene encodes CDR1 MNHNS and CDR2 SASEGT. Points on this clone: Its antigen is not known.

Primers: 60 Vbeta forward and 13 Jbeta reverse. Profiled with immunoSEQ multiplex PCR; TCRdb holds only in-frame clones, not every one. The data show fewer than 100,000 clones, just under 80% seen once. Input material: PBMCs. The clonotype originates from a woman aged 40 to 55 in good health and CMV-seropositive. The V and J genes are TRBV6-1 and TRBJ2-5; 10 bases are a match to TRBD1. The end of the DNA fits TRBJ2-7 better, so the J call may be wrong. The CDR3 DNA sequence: TGTGCCAGCACGCTCCGGGACAGGGGTTACGAGCAGTACTTC. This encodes CASTLRDRGYEQYF.